This T cell receptor beta chain came from a study of T cell responses to AZD1222 COVID-19 vaccine. TCRdb's table, derived via immunoSEQ multiplex PCR, lists solely in-frame clones and lacks some. The profile shows 250,000 to 300,000 clones, around 92% of them singletons. General study results and limits: Just five to seven people given AZD1222 tested seropositive at baseline.

This CDR3 has 12 amino acids. V was clipped by 0 bases and J by 8 bases, with 5 bases between them. Germline values: CDR1 LGHNA, CDR2 YNFKEQ. With regard to this clone: Its antigen is still unknown.

Sequences were derived from peripheral blood, sampled 28 days after the second AZD1222 dose. The chain has TRBV4-2 and TRBJ2-1; no firm D call. The receptor was derived from an adult who received the AZD1222 COVID-19 vaccine. CDR3 bases: TGTGCCAGCAGCCAAGACCGGTATGAGCAGTTCTTC. It codes for CASSQDRYEQFF.